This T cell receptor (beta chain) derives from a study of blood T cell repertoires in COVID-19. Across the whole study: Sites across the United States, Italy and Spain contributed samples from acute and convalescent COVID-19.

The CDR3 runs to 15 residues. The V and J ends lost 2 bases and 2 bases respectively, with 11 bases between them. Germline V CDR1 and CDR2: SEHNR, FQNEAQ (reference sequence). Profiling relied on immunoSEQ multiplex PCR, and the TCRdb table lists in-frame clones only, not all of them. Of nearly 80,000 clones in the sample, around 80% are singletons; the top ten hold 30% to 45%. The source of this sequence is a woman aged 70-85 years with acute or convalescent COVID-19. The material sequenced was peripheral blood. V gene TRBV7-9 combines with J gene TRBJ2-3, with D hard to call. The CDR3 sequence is CASSLNRQLTDTQYF. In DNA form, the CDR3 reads TGTGCCAGCAGCTTAAATCGACAACTCACAGATACGCAGTATTTT.